This T cell receptor (beta chain) was retrieved from a study of shared T cell receptors in the human thymus. The CDR3 is 15 amino acids. V was clipped by 0 bases and J by 2 bases, with 12 bases between them. Germline V CDR1 and CDR2: SGHTS, YDEGEE. Assay: immunoSEQ multiplex PCR; the TCRdb copy retains only in-frame clones and omits some. Found here are about 380,000 clones, roughly 94% of them singletons; the top ten hold approximately 0.02%. This chain links TRBV5-8 with TRBJ2-7; perhaps TRBD1 as D (5 bases). The sequence came from a human donor. Sequenced material: thymocytes. This CDR3 reads CASSLVPPGPYEQYF. The CDR3, as DNA: TGTGCCAGCAGCTTGGTTCCCCCAGGGCCCTACGAGCAGTACTTC. Filled out from reference TRBV5-8 and TRBJ2-7, the complete variable domain reads EAGVTQSPTHLIKTRGQQATLRCSPISGHTSVYWYQQALGLGLQFLLWYDEGEERNRGNFPPRFSGRQFPNYSSELNVNALELEDSALYLCASSLVPPGPYEQYFGPGTRLTVT.